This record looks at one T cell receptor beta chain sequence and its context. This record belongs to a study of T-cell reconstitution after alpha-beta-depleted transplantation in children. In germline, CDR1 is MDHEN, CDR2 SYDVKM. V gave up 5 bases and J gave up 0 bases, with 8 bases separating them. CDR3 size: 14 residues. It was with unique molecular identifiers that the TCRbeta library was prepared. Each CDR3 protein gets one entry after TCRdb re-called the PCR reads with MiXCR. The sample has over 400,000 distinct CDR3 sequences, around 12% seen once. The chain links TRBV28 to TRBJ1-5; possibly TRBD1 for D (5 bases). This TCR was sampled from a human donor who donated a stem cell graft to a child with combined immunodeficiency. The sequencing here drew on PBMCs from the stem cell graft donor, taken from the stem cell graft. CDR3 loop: CASSRQFSNQPQHF. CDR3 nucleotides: TGTGCCAGCAGTAGACAGTTTAGCAATCAGCCCCAGCATTTT.